Below, 10 T cell receptor beta chains from the same sample are listed, as sequenced in a study of cytomegalovirus exposure and HLA in healthy donors. Amplification used 60 Vbeta primers and 13 Jbeta primers. Method: immunoSEQ multiplex PCR; TCRdb's copy keeps in-frame clones and lacks some. The clone table shows approximately 71,000 clones, with the ten largest holding over 3%. Specimen: PBMCs. These receptor sequences come from a female donor in good health and CMV-seropositive.

The genes are TRBV6-6 and TRBJ2-3; 8 bases line up with TRBD2. There are 15 residues in the CDR3. The V and J ends lost 2 bases and 5 bases, in that order; junction bases with no gene match: 6. The germline gives CDR1 MNHNY, CDR2 SVGAGI (reference sequence). The CDR3 DNA sequence: TGTGCCAGCAGTTACGGGACTAGAGACCAAGATACGCAGTATTTT. This translates into CASSYGTRDQDTQYF.

This chain connects TRBV6-5 to TRBJ1-1; tentatively, D is TRBD1 (5 bases). V lost 5 bases, J lost 4 bases, and 17 bases lay in between. The CDR3 contains 15 residues. Germline lookup yields CDR1 MNHEY and CDR2 SVGAGI. CDR3 coding DNA: TGTGCCAGCAGTCCAAGACAGACCCGGGTCACTGAAGCTTTCTTT. Protein product: CASSPRQTRVTEAFF.

The chain couples TRBV15 to TRBJ1-2; TRBD1 agrees at 7 bases. The V segment lost 5 bases and the J segment 4 bases; nucleotides outside the gene matches: 4. The CDR3 has 13 residues. Germline V CDR1 and CDR2: LNHNV, YYDKDF (reference sequence). DNA for the CDR3: TGTGCCACCAGCGGTGACAGGGCCTATGGCTACACCTTC. Amino acids: CATSGDRAYGYTF.

The CDR3 bases are TGCGCCAGCAGCGGGGGGTTGGGCAATGAGCAGTTCTTC. It is translated as CASSGGLGNEQFF. This chain links TRBV5-1 with TRBJ2-1; possibly TRBD2 for D (6 bases). The CDR3 contains 13 residues. V lost 4 bases and J 6 bases, leaving 11 bases between the germline ends. Per the germline V gene, CDR1 is SGHRS and CDR2 is YFSETQ.

V gene TRBV7-6 combines with J gene TRBJ2-3; D gene unclear. Germline V gene data show CDR1 as SGHVS and CDR2 as FNYEAQ. The V gene lost 1 base and the J gene lost 6 bases, with 8 bases spanning the gap. There are 13 residues in the CDR3. CDR3: CASSLGPGDTQYF. CDR3 in DNA: TGTGCCAGCAGCTTAGGGCCCGGGGATACGCAGTATTTT.

The V and J genes are TRBV7-9 and TRBJ2-5; 9 bases line up with TRBD1. From germline, CDR1 is SEHNR and CDR2 FQNEAQ (reference sequence). The CDR3 length is 16 residues. V was pared by 5 bases and J by 7 bases, with 14 bases of the junction left unmatched. The CDR3 DNA sequence: TGTGCCAGCAGCCCCCGGGGACAGGGTGTCCTAGGGACCCAGTACTTC. Translation: CASSPRGQGVLGTQYF.

The gene calls are TRBV10-3 and TRBJ2-7, with TRBD1 matching over 11 bases. The germline CDR1 and CDR2 sequences are ENHRY and SYGVKD. With V trimmed by 3 bases and J by 2 bases, 6 bases remained unmatched. This CDR3 has 16 amino acids. Written as DNA, the CDR3 is TGTGCCATCAGTGACCCCGGGACAGGGGGAGCCTACGAGCAGTACTTC. Its protein product is CAISDPGTGGAYEQYF.

The chain links TRBV7-9 to TRBJ2-3; D unresolved. CDR1 and CDR2 from the germline V gene are SEHNR and FQNEAQ (reference sequence). This CDR3 contains 12 residues. The V end lost 6 bases, the J end lost 0 bases, and 4 bases lay between the germline ends. The CDR3 DNA follows: TGTGCCAGCAGTTCAAGCACAGATACGCAGTATTTT. Its protein is CASSSSTDTQYF.

The J gene is TRBJ1-4, the V gene TRBV19; weak D call: TRBD1 (5 bases). Germline CDR1 is LNHDA and CDR2 is SQIVND (reference sequence). The CDR3 consists of 14 residues. With 9 bases removed from V and 3 bases from J, the gap between germline ends came to 14 bases. Here the CDR3 DNA reads TGTGCCAGCCTAGATCGGGGGGCTAATGAAAAACTGTTTTTT. Amino acid sequence: CASLDRGANEKLFF.

This chain joins TRBV4-1 and TRBJ1-1; D unresolved. Germline loops: CDR1 MGHRA, CDR2 YSYEKL. The germline V and J ends were trimmed by 0 bases and 7 bases, with 12 bases remaining between them. The CDR3 totals 14 residues. CDR3 nucleotide sequence: TGCGCCAGCAGCCAAGAATGGCAGGCAAGTGAAGCTTTCTTT. Amino acids: CASSQEWQASEAFF.